This T cell receptor (beta chain) originates from a study of read filtering for tumor transcriptome and immune sequencing. Study overall: The cohort had roughly 17 men and under 15 women aged roughly 45 to 90, mean about 70 years. Roughly 8 patients were R-ISS I, more than 15 were R-ISS II, more than five were R-ISS III. Overall study findings and caveats: Compared with RNA-seq, IR-seq gave much higher clonotype depth and reliability. Without single-read clonotypes, shared clonotype proportions correlated more between IR-seq and RNA-seq.

This clonotype occurred many times. The antigen is unknown. From around 0.4 ug of RNA, a library with molecular barcoded alpha/delta and beta/gamma adaptors was made. One entry per CDR3 protein results from TCRdb running MiXCR on the reads. The table lists 75,000 to 95,000 distinct CDR3 sequences, 9% to 15% of them singletons. This clonotype originated in a donor aged 40 or older with multiple myeloma. The sample comprised a population of CD138-negative cells sorted from bone marrow.

The CDR3 DNA sequence: TGTGCCAGCAGCTTAAAGGTCTCTGGGGCCAACGTCCTGACTTTC. Protein: CASSLKVSGANVLTF. The chain employs TRBV7-9 and TRBJ2-6; D unclear. The V end lost 2 bases, the J end lost 0 bases, and 5 bases lay between the germline ends. The CDR3 is 15 residues long. The germline V gene encodes CDR1 SEHNR and CDR2 FQNEAQ (reference sequence).